This T cell receptor beta chain was observed in a study of cytomegalovirus exposure and HLA in healthy donors. Whole-study results and caveats: A subsequent analysis found that TCR clusters from the first cohort also tended to co-occur in the 120 validation repertoires, with 94% of cluster scores above 0. The classifier reportedly diagnosed cytomegalovirus status with high sensitivity and specificity.

TCRdb's copy holds only in-frame clones and misses some; the assay was immunoSEQ multiplex PCR. The sample consists of 130,000 to 150,000 clones, 85% to 90% of them appearing once. This clone was seen just once. Its antigen is as yet unknown. One end of the junction is discordant with germline, which a read error may explain. Among the 110 or so subjects of the validation cohort, separate from the approximately 700-subject first cohort, were the donors. The germline V gene encodes CDR1 SSHAT and CDR2 FNYEAQ (reference sequence). This CDR3 spans 14 amino acids. Sequencing was done on a sample of PBMCs. The receptor comes from a woman aged 18-29 years in good health and CMV-seropositive. The V call is TRBV7-7, the J call TRBJ2-1; TRBD2 is a possible D gene (6 bases). The CDR3 is CASSLAAPGYEQFF. CDR3 nucleotide sequence: TGTGCTAGCAGCTTAGCGGCCCCCGGGTATGAGCAGTTCTTC.